Described below is a single TCR beta chain sequence and its context. Its antigen is currently unknown. The data derive from a study of brain metastases from non-small cell lung cancer. Study findings and constraints: T-cell infiltration was lower in brain metastases than primaries (P < 0.001). In about 60% of brain metastases, T-cell clones were expanded compared with matched primary tumors. Brain metastases shared most TCR repertoire with primaries, with sparse T cells.

The CDR3 covers 16 residues. Germline trimming cut 4 bases from V and 7 bases from J; bases unmatched to any gene: 13. CDR1 and CDR2 (germline): SGHDT, YYEEEE. Libraries were prepared by immunoSEQ multiplex PCR; TCRdb keeps only in-frame clonotypes and omits some of them. The data contain 350 to 500 clones, around 77% of them singletons. The sample consisted of tissue from a brain metastasis. The chain has TRBV5-6 and TRBJ1-5; TRBD1 agrees at 8 bases. The sequence came from a donor at least 40 years old with non-small cell lung cancer. CDR3 nucleotides: TGTGCCAGCAGCACCACCTCAGGGGGCGGGGGGCAGCCCCAGCATTTT. Its translation: CASSTTSGGGGQPQHF.